This T cell receptor (beta chain) was sequenced in a study of cytomegalovirus exposure and HLA in healthy donors. Assay: immunoSEQ multiplex PCR; the TCRdb copy retains only in-frame clones and omits some. The repertoire consists of about 260,000 clones, with 90% occurring once and the leading ten covering approximately 3.1%. Germline loops: CDR1 SGHNT, CDR2 YENEEA. The CDR3 extends over 16 amino acids. Trimming shortened V by 0 bases and J by 0 bases, and 12 bases separated the two germline ends. This rearrangement joins TRBV11-3 to TRBJ2-7; D is unclear. The source is a woman in her twenties or thirties in good health and CMV-seronegative. The sequenced sample was PBMCs. In nucleotides, the CDR3 is TGTGCCAGCAGCTTAGAGGGCCTAGAAAGCTCCTACGAGCAGTACTTC. This encodes CASSLEGLESSYEQYF.